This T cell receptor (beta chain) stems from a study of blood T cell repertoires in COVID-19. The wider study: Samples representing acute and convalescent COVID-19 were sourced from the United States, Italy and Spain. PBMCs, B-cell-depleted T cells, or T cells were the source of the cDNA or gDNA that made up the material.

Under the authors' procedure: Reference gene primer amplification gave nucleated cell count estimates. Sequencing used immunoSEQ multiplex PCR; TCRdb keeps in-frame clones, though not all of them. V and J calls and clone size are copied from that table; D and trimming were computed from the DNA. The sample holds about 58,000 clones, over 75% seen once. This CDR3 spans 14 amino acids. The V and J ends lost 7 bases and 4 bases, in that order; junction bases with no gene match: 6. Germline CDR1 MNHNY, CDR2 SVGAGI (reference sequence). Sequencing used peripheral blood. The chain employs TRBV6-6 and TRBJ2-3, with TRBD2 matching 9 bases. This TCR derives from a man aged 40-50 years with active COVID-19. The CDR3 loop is CASNQIAGADTQYF. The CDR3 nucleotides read TGTGCCAGCAACCAAATAGCGGGAGCAGATACGCAGTATTTT.